This passage covers 20 T cell receptor beta chains from one sample sequenced in a study of T cell repertoires in cytomegalovirus infection. From the reads, TCRdb called clonotypes with MiXCR, one entry per CDR3 protein. The top ten hold about 5% of the sample, which has approximately 190,000 distinct CDR3 sequences, roughly 9.8% seen once. The sequencing sample was made of PBMCs. These receptors all come from a human donor in good health (CMV status not recorded). Some clones in this sample may be carry-over from other donors' samples.

This clonotype was seen a few times. The CDR3 loop reads CASGLAGGSEQFF. CDR3 coding DNA: TGTGCCAGCGGGTTAGCGGGAGGGAGTGAGCAGTTCTTC. The chain links TRBV7-2 to TRBJ2-1; TRBD2 matches at 11 bases. There are 13 residues in the CDR3. V lost 8 bases to trimming and J lost 9 bases; unmatched junction nucleotides: 6. Germline lookup yields CDR1 SGHTA and CDR2 FQGNSA.

This clonotype was seen a handful of times. The chain uses TRBV7-6 and TRBJ1-4; tentatively, D is TRBD1 (6 bases). V was cut by 5 bases and J by 3 bases, with 19 bases left in between. The germline V gene has CDR1 SGHVS and CDR2 FNYEAQ. The CDR3 runs 17 residues. CDR3 nucleotide sequence: TGTGCCAGCAGCGGCCGGACAGTTACTCTATCTAATGAAAAACTGTTTTTT. The encoded protein is CASSGRTVTLSNEKLFF.

This clonotype was seen ten or more times. V is TRBV6-1 and J is TRBJ1-6, with 7 bases that match TRBD1. The CDR3 runs 16 residues. V trimming: 5 bases; J trimming: 7 bases; junction bases outside the gene matches: 11. In germline, CDR1 is MNHNS, CDR2 SASEGT. CDR3 DNA sequence: TGTGCCAGCAGTTGGGATACAGGGGTGAAGAATTCACCCCTCCACTTT. Its protein product is CASSWDTGVKNSPLHF.

There are many counts of this clonotype. The DNA for the CDR3 is TGTGCCAGCAGCTTTTGGAATCAGAACACTGAAGCTTTCTTT. Translated, it gives CASSFWNQNTEAFF. The gene calls are TRBV7-2 and TRBJ1-1; D remains ambiguous. The germline gives CDR1 SGHTA, CDR2 FQGNSA. Trimming stripped 3 bases from V and 1 base from J, with 9 bases between. This CDR3 is 14 amino acids long.

This clonotype was recorded many times. The V gene is TRBV6-2 or TRBV6-3, the J gene TRBJ2-3, with D possibly TRBD2 on 6 matching bases. The CDR3 has 12 residues. V was cut by 2 bases and J by 11 bases, with 11 bases left in between. The germline V gene has CDR1 MNHEY and CDR2 SVGEGT. The CDR3 region has the DNA TGTGCCAGCAGTTACCGGGACTTCAAGCAGTATTTT. Its protein is CASSYRDFKQYF.

This clonotype was seen repeatedly, ten times or more. The chain couples TRBV5-5 to TRBJ2-3; possibly TRBD1 for D (6 bases). V was trimmed by 4 bases and J by 2 bases, leaving 14 bases between them. The germline CDR1 and CDR2 sequences are SGHKS and YYEKEE (reference sequence). The CDR3 sequence is 15 residues long. CDR3 in amino acids: CASSLGQFFTDTQYF. The CDR3 nucleotides are TGTGCCAGCAGCCTCGGACAGTTTTTCACAGATACGCAGTATTTT.

This clonotype was seen at least ten times. This chain connects TRBV7-2 to TRBJ2-1; 10 nucleotides line up with TRBD1. The CDR3 is 14 amino acids. The germline V gene has CDR1 SGHTA and CDR2 FQGNSA. J was trimmed by 10 bases and V by 6 bases; bases with no gene match: 9. CDR3 in amino acids: CASRSGTGVGEQFF. The DNA of the CDR3 is TGTGCCAGCAGATCCGGGACAGGGGTGGGAGAGCAGTTCTTC.

At least ten counts were recorded for this clonotype. The rearrangement uses TRBV11-2 and TRBJ2-7, with TRBD1 matching 7 bases. This CDR3 is 14 amino acids long. With V trimmed by 6 bases and J by 4 bases, 9 bases remained unmatched. Germline loops: CDR1 SGHAT, CDR2 FQNNGV. The CDR3 is CASSYPDREYEQYF. DNA of the CDR3: TGTGCCAGCAGTTACCCCGACAGGGAGTACGAGCAGTACTTC.

This clonotype was seen ten or more times. The V gene is TRBV4-3, the J gene TRBJ2-1, with 8 bases that match TRBD2. Per germline, CDR1 LGHNA and CDR2 YSLEER. The CDR3 sequence is 18 residues long. V shed 0 bases and J 0 bases; nucleotides not matched to a gene: 7. The CDR3 sequence: CASSQDPAGTSSYNEQFF. In DNA form, the CDR3 reads TGCGCCAGCAGCCAAGACCCTGCCGGGACTAGCTCCTACAATGAGCAGTTCTTC.

The chain combines TRBV9 with TRBJ2-5, with 9 bases aligning to TRBD2. V was clipped by 5 bases and J by 2 bases; unmatched bases: 7. CDR3 length: 15 amino acids. Germline V lookup: CDR1 SGDLS, CDR2 YYNGEE. CDR3 sequence: CASSPGTSLQETQYF. CDR3 nucleotides: TGTGCCAGCAGTCCCGGGACTAGCCTACAAGAGACCCAGTACTTC.

This clonotype was counted at least ten times. The genes are TRBV5-8 and TRBJ1-5, with D perhaps TRBD1 (6 bases). Germline CDR1 reads SGHTS; CDR2 reads YDEGEE. The CDR3 sequence is 18 residues long. Trimming cost V 0 bases and J 3 bases, with 19 bases left between them. This chain's CDR3 is CASSLVQGPSIPNQPQHF. The CDR3 DNA is TGTGCCAGCAGCTTGGTGCAGGGGCCCTCGATCCCCAATCAGCCCCAGCATTTT.

This clonotype was detected ten times or more. The rearrangement links TRBV7-2 to TRBJ2-1; 7 bases map to TRBD1. Unmatched junction bases numbered 7, after V lost 9 bases and J lost 5 bases. The germline V gene has CDR1 SGHTA and CDR2 FQGNSA. The length of the CDR3 is 13 residues. The CDR3 sequence is CASAGGINNEQFF. CDR3 nucleotide sequence: TGTGCCAGTGCAGGGGGAATAAACAATGAGCAGTTCTTC. Together with reference TRBV7-2 and TRBJ2-1, the CDR3 gives the full variable domain: GAGVSQSPSNKVTEKGKDVELRCDPISGHTALYWYRQSLGQGLEFLIYFQGNSAPDKSGLPSDRFSAERTGGSVSTLTIQRTQQEDSAVYLCASAGGINNEQFFGPGTRLTVL.

The CDR3 DNA is TGTGCCAGCAGCTTAGATCTCTCTTCTACAAGAGAGCAGTTCTTC. Encoded protein: CASSLDLSSTREQFF. The rearrangement links TRBV11-2 to TRBJ2-1; unclear D gene. The germline V gene encodes CDR1 SGHAT and CDR2 FQNNGV. V lost 0 bases and J 10 bases, leaving 16 bases between the germline ends. This CDR3 spans 15 amino acids. The entire variable domain, with the rest obtained from reference TRBV11-2 and TRBJ2-1, is as follows: EAGVAQSPRYKIIEKRQSVAFWCNPISGHATLYWYQQILGQGPKLLIQFQNNGVVDDSQLPKDRFSAERLKGVDSTLKIQPAKLEDSAVYLCASSLDLSSTREQFFGPGTRLTVL.

This clonotype was detected only a few times. J is TRBJ1-2 and V is TRBV29-1, with a tentative D call TRBD1 (6 bases). The CDR3 runs to 12 residues. V lost 5 bases to trimming and J lost 11 bases, with 18 bases between them. Per the germline V gene, CDR1 is SQVTM and CDR2 is ANQGSEA. The CDR3 coding sequence is TGCAGCGTTATAGGAGCCGGAGGGACATACACCTTC. Residues: CSVIGAGGTYTF. The full variable domain, rest sourced from reference TRBV29-1 and TRBJ1-2, is SAVISQKPSRDICQRGTSLTIQCQVDSQVTMMFWYRQQPGQSLTLIATANQGSEATYESGFVIDKFPISRPNLTFSTLTVSNMSPEDSSIYLCSVIGAGGTYTFGSGTRLTVV.

In this sample, this clonotype turned up a few times. This chain connects TRBV7-3 to TRBJ2-5; 14 bases line up with TRBD2. Germline assignment: CDR1 SGHTA and CDR2 FQGTGA. V lost 3 bases, J lost 3 bases, and 3 bases stayed unmatched. CDR3 length equals 16 residues. CDR3 coding DNA: TGTGCCAGCAGCTTCAGACTAGCGGGAGGGGAAGAGACCCAGTACTTC. This codes for CASSFRLAGGEETQYF.

Worth noting for this clonotype: A single base separates this from a much larger clone, so it may be a read error. The V call is TRBV12-3 or TRBV12-4, the J call TRBJ1-6; TRBD1 aligns across 9 bases. CDR3 length: 16 amino acids. Trimming removed 8 bases from V and 5 bases from J; junction bases left unmatched: 10. CDR3 DNA: TGTGCCAGCGGTGGTCCGGGACAGGGCCATAATTCACCCCTCCACTTT. This encodes CASGGPGQGHNSPLHF.

The chain recombines TRBV14 with TRBJ2-7; 9 nucleotides agree with TRBD1. There are 15 residues in the CDR3. The germline V gene has CDR1 SGHDN and CDR2 FVKESK. V gave up 6 bases and J gave up 7 bases; unmatched junction bases: 13. CDR3 residues: CASRQTGGGYLEQYF. The CDR3, as DNA: TGTGCCAGCAGACAAACAGGGGGCGGTTATTTGGAGCAGTACTTC.

The sample holds a few counts of this clonotype. The chain joins TRBV29-1 to TRBJ1-4, with D tentatively TRBD1 (6 bases). The CDR3 covers 13 residues. CDR1 is SQVTM and CDR2 is ANQGSEA in the germline V gene. Trimming took off 6 bases at V and 0 bases at J, with 8 bases between the two ends. The CDR3 nucleotides read TGCAGCGTGGGGGGCGCAACTAATGAAAAACTGTTTTTT. It specifies CSVGGATNEKLFF.

This clonotype was detected ten times or more. The V call is TRBV29-1, the J call TRBJ1-1, with 8 bases lining up with TRBD1. The length of the CDR3 is 13 residues. Germline CDR1 reads SQVTM; CDR2 reads ANQGSEA. V dropped 5 bases and J dropped 4; count of bases not matched to a gene: 6. The CDR3 is CSVTTGGGTEAFF. The CDR3 DNA reads TGCAGCGTTACTACAGGGGGAGGCACTGAAGCTTTCTTT.

This chain uses TRBV6-2 or TRBV6-3 with TRBJ1-2; 10 bases agree with TRBD1. The germline CDR1 and CDR2 sequences are MNHEY and SVGEGT. The length of the CDR3 is 14 residues. Trimming removed 6 bases from V and 6 bases from J; junction bases left unmatched: 7. In DNA, the CDR3 is TGTGCCAGCAGACCACCGGGACAGGGGAATGGCTACACCTTC. It encodes CASRPPGQGNGYTF.